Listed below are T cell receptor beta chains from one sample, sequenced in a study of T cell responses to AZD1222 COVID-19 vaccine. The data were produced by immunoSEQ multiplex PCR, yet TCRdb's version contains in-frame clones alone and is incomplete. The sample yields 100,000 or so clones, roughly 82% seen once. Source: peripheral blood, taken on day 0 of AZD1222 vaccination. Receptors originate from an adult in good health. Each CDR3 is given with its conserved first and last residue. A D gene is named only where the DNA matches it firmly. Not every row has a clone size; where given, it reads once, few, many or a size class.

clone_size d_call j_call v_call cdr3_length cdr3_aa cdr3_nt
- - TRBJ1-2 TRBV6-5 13 CASKQAANYGYTF TGTGCCAGCAAACAGGCCGCTAACTATGGCTACACCTTC
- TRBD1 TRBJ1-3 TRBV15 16 CATTLATGSWGNTIYF TGTGCCACCACCCTGGCGACAGGGTCCTGGGGAAACACCATATATTTT
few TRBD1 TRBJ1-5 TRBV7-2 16 CASSLGQGGTNQPQHF TGTGCCAGCAGCTTGGGACAGGGGGGGACCAATCAGCCCCAGCATTTT
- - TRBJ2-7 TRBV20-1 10 CSVGFDEQYF TGCAGTGTAGGGTTCGACGAGCAGTACTTC
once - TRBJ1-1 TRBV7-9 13 CASMGQTLTEAFF TGTGCCAGCATGGGGCAGACTTTAACTGAAGCTTTCTTT
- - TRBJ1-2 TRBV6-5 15 CASRRWDGADYGYTF TGTGCCAGCAGACGTTGGGACGGCGCGGACTATGGCTACACCTTC
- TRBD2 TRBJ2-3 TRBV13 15 CASSLRASGGDTQYF TGTGCCAGCAGCTTACGGGCGAGCGGGGGGGATACGCAGTATTTT
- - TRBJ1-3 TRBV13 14 CASSLLRIGNTIYF TGTGCCAGCAGCTTACTCCGCATCGGAAACACCATATATTTT
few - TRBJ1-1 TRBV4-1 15 CASSQIPGTSTEAFF TGCGCCAGCAGCCAGATACCCGGGACAAGCACTGAAGCTTTCTTT
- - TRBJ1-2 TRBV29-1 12 CSVDQTGYGYTF TGCAGCGTTGACCAAACCGGATATGGCTACACCTTC
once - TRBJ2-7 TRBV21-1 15 CASAPRGSSSYEQYF TGTGCCAGCGCTCCCCGAGGATCTAGCTCCTACGAGCAGTACTTC
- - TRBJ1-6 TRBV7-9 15 CASSFSGVIYSPLHF TGTGCCAGCAGCTTCAGCGGGGTTATATATTCACCCCTCCACTTT
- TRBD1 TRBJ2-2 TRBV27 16 CASSFWGQGNTGELFF TGTGCCAGCAGTTTTTGGGGACAGGGCAACACCGGGGAGCTGTTTTTT
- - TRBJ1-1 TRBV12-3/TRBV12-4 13 CASSLLGGTEAFF TGTGCCAGCAGTTTACTAGGTGGCACTGAAGCTTTCTTT
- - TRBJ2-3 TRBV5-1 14 CASRGRSFTDTQYF TGCGCCAGCAGAGGACGCAGTTTCACAGATACGCAGTATTTT
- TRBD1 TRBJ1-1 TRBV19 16 CASSMSGGLRNTEAFF TGTGCCAGTAGTATGTCAGGGGGCCTCAGGAACACTGAAGCTTTCTTT
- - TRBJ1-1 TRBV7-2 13 CASSSQGGTEAFF TGTGCCAGCAGCAGCCAAGGGGGGACTGAAGCTTTCTTT
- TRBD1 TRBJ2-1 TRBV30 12 CAWSQGANEQFF TGTGCCTGGAGCCAGGGGGCGAATGAGCAGTTCTTC
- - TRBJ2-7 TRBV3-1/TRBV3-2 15 CASSKRTALSYEQYF TGTGCCAGCAGCAAGCGGACAGCACTTTCCTACGAGCAGTACTTC
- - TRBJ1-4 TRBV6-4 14 CASSGEGGYEKLFF TGTGCCAGCAGTGGCGAGGGAGGGTATGAAAAACTGTTTTTT
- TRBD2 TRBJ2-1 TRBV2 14 CASSQTSGGARQFF TGTGCCAGCAGTCAGACTAGCGGGGGGGCAAGGCAGTTCTTC
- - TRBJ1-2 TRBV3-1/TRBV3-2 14 CASSQVPANYGYTF TGTGCCAGCAGCCAAGTTCCGGCTAACTATGGCTACACCTTC
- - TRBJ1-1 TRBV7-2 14 CASSLLTANTEAFF TGTGCCAGCAGCTTGTTGACAGCGAACACTGAAGCTTTCTTT
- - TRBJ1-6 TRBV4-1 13 CASSQERQSPLHF TGCGCCAGCAGCCAAGAACGGCAGTCACCCCTCCACTTT
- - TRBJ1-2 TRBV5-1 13 CASSDNRVDGYTF TGCGCCAGCAGCGATAACAGGGTTGATGGCTACACCTTC
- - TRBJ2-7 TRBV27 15 CATQFSTASSYEQYF TGTGCCACGCAGTTCTCTACAGCTAGCTCCTACGAGCAGTACTTC
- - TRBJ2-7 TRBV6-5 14 CASSRIGVLYEQYF TGTGCCAGCAGTAGGATAGGGGTCCTCTACGAGCAGTACTTC
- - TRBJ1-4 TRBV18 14 CASSPRQTNEKLFF TGTGCCAGCTCACCGAGGCAAACAAATGAAAAACTGTTTTTT
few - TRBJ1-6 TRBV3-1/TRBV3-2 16 CASSQEWEGKSSPLHF TGTGCCAGCAGCCAAGAGTGGGAGGGAAAGAGTTCACCCCTCCACTTT
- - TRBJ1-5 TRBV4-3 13 CASSQMPNQPQHF TGCGCCAGCAGCCAAATGCCTAATCAGCCCCAGCATTTT
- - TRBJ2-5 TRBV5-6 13 CASSPPSQETQYF TGTGCCAGCAGCCCCCCCAGTCAAGAGACCCAGTACTTC
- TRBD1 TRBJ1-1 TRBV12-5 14 CASGFQGAGTEAFF TGTGCTAGTGGTTTCCAGGGGGCTGGCACTGAAGCTTTCTTT
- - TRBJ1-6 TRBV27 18 CASSPGSFWQLSHSPLHF TGTGCCAGCAGTCCGGGGAGTTTTTGGCAGCTCTCCCATTCACCCCTCCACTTT